The 25 T cell receptor beta chains presented below share a single source sample, sequenced in a study of human T cells and chemical hapten exposure (dated by TCRdb to the early 2020s). Libraries were constructed by RACE. The instrument was a NextSeq 500. The public reads were run again by TCRdb, first through fastp at Q25 and then through MiXCR, and only productive beta chains were kept. Duplicate CDR3 protein sequences are folded into a single record with the most common DNA and genes. For this sample there are 90,000 to 110,000 distinct CDR3 sequences; roughly a tenth appear just once. About 3% of the sample lies in the top ten. The sample's time point label, decoded: patch test 2, 6 weeks after DPC sensitization. Explained via the paper, the treatment or condition label denotes: therapeutic diphenylcyclopropenone sensitization with weekly scalp DPC. The source material was whole blood, sampled in connection with sensitization to the hapten diphenylcyclopropenone (DPC). The receptors shown here come from a woman aged 40 to 55 with alopecia areata. Some clones in this sample may be carry-over from other donors' samples.

This clonotype was observed at least ten times. The chain uses TRBV19 and TRBJ1-4; no reliable D call. V was pared by 6 bases and J by 7 bases, with 12 bases between. The germline V gene encodes CDR1 LNHDA and CDR2 SQIVND (reference sequence). The CDR3 totals 13 residues. The CDR3 protein is CASRNGVLEKLFF. The DNA for the CDR3 is TGTGCCAGTAGGAACGGGGTACTTGAAAAACTGTTTTTT.

Only a few counts were recorded for this clonotype. V and J are TRBV6-2 or TRBV6-3 and TRBJ1-4; D gene ambiguous. The CDR3 is 11 amino acids. Germline V CDR1 and CDR2: MNHEY, SVGEGT. The V and J ends lost 6 bases and 5 bases respectively, with 4 bases between them. CDR3 region: CASSHNEKLFF. CDR3 sequence (DNA): TGTGCCAGCAGCCACAATGAAAAACTGTTTTTT.

This clonotype was picked up many times. The chain has TRBV7-9 and TRBJ1-4; 8 bases fit TRBD1. The CDR3 runs to 16 residues. Germline V gene lookup returns CDR1 SEHNR and CDR2 FQNEAQ (reference sequence). Trimming at V came to 5 bases and at J to 0 bases, leaving 5 bases not matched to a gene. CDR3: CASSPGQGATNEKLFF. As DNA, the CDR3 is TGTGCCAGCAGCCCCGGACAGGGCGCAACTAATGAAAAACTGTTTTTT.

This clonotype was counted at least ten times. This chain connects TRBV6-6 to TRBJ2-3, with 8 positions matching TRBD2. V was clipped by 0 bases and J by 2 bases; unmatched bases: 7. Germline V gene sequence: CDR1 MNHNY, CDR2 SVGAGI (reference sequence). The CDR3 totals 17 residues. CDR3 DNA sequence: TGTGCCAGCAGTTACTCGGGACTAGAGCCCCCCACAGATACGCAGTATTTT. Amino acids: CASSYSGLEPPTDTQYF.

The CDR3 nucleotides are TGTGCCATCGGAGCCTTCACAGATACGCAGTATTTT. This gives the protein CAIGAFTDTQYF. The chain joins TRBV10-3 to TRBJ2-3; D not certain. The germline gives CDR1 ENHRY, CDR2 SYGVKD. The ends were cut back, 8 bases at V and 2 bases at J, with 8 bases in the middle. The CDR3 length is 12 residues.

This clonotype was counted at least ten times. This chain connects TRBV5-6 to TRBJ1-1, with D uncertain. This CDR3 comprises 13 residues. The germline gives CDR1 SGHDT, CDR2 YYEEEE. V shed 1 base and J shed 1 base, with 5 bases lying between them. The CDR3 protein is CASSLWANTEAFF. For the CDR3, the DNA is TGTGCCAGCAGCTTGTGGGCGAACACTGAAGCTTTCTTT.

The CDR3 sequence: CASRLATDTQYF. The CDR3 coding sequence is TGTGCCAGCAGACTAGCCACAGATACGCAGTATTTT. The rearrangement joins TRBV6-2 or TRBV6-3 to TRBJ2-3; perhaps TRBD2 as D (6 bases). The CDR3 length is 12 residues. With 6 bases removed from V and 2 bases from J, the gap between germline ends came to 6 bases. Germline CDR1 is MNHEY and CDR2 is SVGEGT.

V gene TRBV7-2 combines with J gene TRBJ2-1; 8 nucleotides line up with TRBD2. The CDR3 consists of 15 residues. V was clipped by 6 bases and J by 2 bases; unmatched bases: 6. In germline, CDR1 is SGHTA, CDR2 FQGNSA. For the CDR3, the DNA is TGTGCCAGCAGACCAACGGGGGGGCCCTACAATGAGCAGTTCTTC. It specifies CASRPTGGPYNEQFF.

This clonotype was observed many times. This chain uses TRBV19 with TRBJ2-1; possibly TRBD1 or TRBD2 for D (6 bases each). V lost 4 bases, J lost 12 bases, and 19 bases lay in between. Germline values: CDR1 LNHDA, CDR2 SQIVND (reference sequence). The CDR3 extends over 14 amino acids. CDR3 DNA: TGTGCCAGTAGTAGTCGGTCTTTAGGGGGGAGGCAGTTCTTC. It encodes CASSSRSLGGRQFF. Together with reference TRBV19 and TRBJ2-1, the CDR3 gives the full variable domain: DGGITQSPKYLFRKEGQNVTLSCEQNLNHDAMYWYRQDPGQGLRLIYYSQIVNDFQKGDIAEGYSVSREKKESFPLTVTSAQKNPTAFYLCASSSRSLGGRQFFGPGTRLTVL.

In its sample, this clonotype was seen many times. The chain uses TRBV11-2 and TRBJ2-3, with D tentatively TRBD2 (5 bases). The CDR3 contains 13 residues. Germline values: CDR1 SGHAT, CDR2 FQNNGV. V was pared by 5 bases and J by 4 bases, with 10 bases between. This CDR3 reads CASSLGAADTQYF. The CDR3 DNA sequence: TGTGCCAGCAGCCTTGGAGCGGCAGATACGCAGTATTTT.

The table lists this clonotype with many counts. The rearrangement uses TRBV6-2 or TRBV6-3 and TRBJ2-5, with 11 positions matching TRBD1. The CDR3 is made up of 15 amino acids. In germline, CDR1 is MNHEY, CDR2 SVGEGT. Trimming cost V 2 bases and J 4 bases; bases outside gene matches: 3. The CDR3: CASSYPGTGGETQYF. CDR3 coding DNA: TGTGCCAGCAGTTACCCCGGGACAGGGGGAGAGACCCAGTACTTC.

For the CDR3, the DNA is TGTGCCAGCAGTTTCCAAGCGGGCCTCAAAAACATTCAGTACTTC. Translation: CASSFQAGLKNIQYF. This chain uses TRBV28 with TRBJ2-4, with D tentatively TRBD2 (6 bases). The ends were cut back, 3 bases at V and 3 bases at J, with 12 bases in the middle. The CDR3 is 15 residues long. The germline gives CDR1 MDHEN, CDR2 SYDVKM.

The table lists this clonotype with many counts. This chain joins TRBV28 and TRBJ2-3, with D perhaps matching TRBD2 (6 bases). Germline V gene lookup returns CDR1 MDHEN and CDR2 SYDVKM. Trimming left V 2 bases short and J 0 bases short, with 6 bases between. This CDR3 contains 14 residues. The DNA of the CDR3 is TGTGCCAGCAGTTTAGGGACTAGCACAGATACGCAGTATTTT. Its protein is CASSLGTSTDTQYF.

This clonotype was picked up a small number of times. The chain has TRBV5-1 and TRBJ2-2; the D is unclear. The ends were cut back, 0 bases at V and 9 bases at J, with 6 bases in the middle. The CDR3 sequence is 12 residues long. In germline, CDR1 is SGHRS, CDR2 YFSETQ. In DNA form, the CDR3 reads TGCGCCAGCAGCTTGGGGGAAAGGGAGCTGTTTTTT. It codes for CASSLGERELFF.

The chain couples TRBV18 to TRBJ1-4; D gene unclear. The CDR3 has 14 amino acids. Germline CDR1 reads KGHSH; CDR2 reads LQKENI. V dropped 3 bases and J dropped 8 bases, with 13 bases sitting between them. The CDR3 region is CASSPNPSEEKLFF. DNA for the CDR3: TGTGCCAGCTCACCGAACCCTTCCGAGGAAAAACTGTTTTTT.

The rearrangement joins TRBV12-3 or TRBV12-4 to TRBJ2-7; perhaps TRBD1 as D (6 bases). The CDR3 loop spans 14 amino acids. The V end was cut by 6 bases, the J end by 5 bases, with 17 bases between. The CDR3 reads CASSRTGYPHEQYF. The CDR3 DNA reads TGTGCCAGCAGCCGAACAGGGTATCCCCACGAGCAGTACTTC.

This clonotype was seen only a few times. The chain combines TRBV11-2 with TRBJ2-5, with D uncertain. Looked up from germline, CDR1 is SGHAT and CDR2 is FQNNGV. This CDR3 region has 15 residues. V lost 3 bases and J lost 7, with 18 bases in between. The chain's CDR3 is CASSFDASGFGTQYF. CDR3 coding DNA: TGTGCCAGCAGCTTTGACGCGTCTGGTTTTGGGACCCAGTACTTC.

This clonotype was picked up many times. The V and J genes are TRBV7-2 and TRBJ2-7; possible D gene TRBD2, 5 bases. The V end lost 0 bases, the J end lost 2 bases, and 11 bases lay between the germline ends. CDR1 is SGHTA and CDR2 is FQGNSA in the germline V gene. This CDR3 comprises 15 residues. DNA of the CDR3: TGTGCCAGCAGCTTAGCGACACTAGGAGCCTACGAGCAGTACTTC. It encodes CASSLATLGAYEQYF. Based on the CDR3 plus reference TRBV7-2 and TRBJ2-7, the full variable domain is GAGVSQSPSNKVTEKGKDVELRCDPISGHTALYWYRQSLGQGLEFLIYFQGNSAPDKSGLPSDRFSAERTGGSVSTLTIQRTQQEDSAVYLCASSLATLGAYEQYFGPGTRLTVT.

This chain uses TRBV7-9 with TRBJ2-1; weak D call: TRBD1 (6 bases). CDR1 and CDR2 from the germline V gene are SEHNR and FQNEAQ (reference sequence). The CDR3 totals 13 residues. The CDR3 sequence: CASQSGAGDEQFF. Written as DNA, the CDR3 is TGTGCTTCGCAGTCAGGGGCAGGGGATGAGCAGTTCTTC.

DNA of the CDR3: TGTGCCAGCAGCCATGGTCAGGGGGTTTGGGCTGAAGCTTTCTTT. Translation gives CASSHGQGVWAEAFF. The genes are TRBV4-2 and TRBJ1-1; 7 nucleotides match TRBD1. V gave up 3 bases and J gave up 6 bases; unmatched junction bases: 10. From germline, CDR1 is LGHNA and CDR2 YNFKEQ. This CDR3 spans 15 amino acids.

This clonotype was observed many times. The rearrangement uses TRBV11-2 and TRBJ1-2; no reliable D call. Germline V gene lookup returns CDR1 SGHAT and CDR2 FQNNGV. V gave up 6 bases and J gave up 4 bases, with 9 bases separating them. This CDR3 is built from 12 residues. The CDR3 DNA follows: TGTGCCAGCAGGACCAGGCCCTATGGCTACACCTTC. Translating it yields CASRTRPYGYTF. The entire variable domain, with the rest obtained from reference TRBV11-2 and TRBJ1-2, is as follows: EAGVAQSPRYKIIEKRQSVAFWCNPISGHATLYWYQQILGQGPKLLIQFQNNGVVDDSQLPKDRFSAERLKGVDSTLKIQPAKLEDSAVYLCASRTRPYGYTFGSGTRLTVV.

This clonotype was seen a few times. The CDR3 DNA sequence: TGTGCCAGCAGCTTAGCGGTGAGCTCCTACGAGCAGTACTTC. Its translation: CASSLAVSSYEQYF. This chain connects TRBV7-6 to TRBJ2-7; D gene unclear. V was shortened by 0 bases and J by 0 bases, with 6 bases between the two germline ends. This CDR3 contains 14 residues. Germline CDR1 is SGHVS and CDR2 is FNYEAQ.

The table lists this clonotype with a few counts. V usage is TRBV18 and J usage is TRBJ1-2; the match to TRBD1 covers 7 bases. With V trimmed by 3 bases and J by 6 bases, 13 bases remained unmatched. The CDR3 spans 16 residues. Germline V gene sequence: CDR1 KGHSH, CDR2 LQKENI. CDR3 region: CASSPAGTASDNGYTF. Written as DNA, the CDR3 is TGTGCCAGCTCACCGGCGGGGACAGCGTCGGATAATGGCTACACCTTC.

The CDR3 sequence is CASSVVGTEAFF. The CDR3 DNA is TGTGCCAGCAGCGTCGTGGGCACTGAAGCTTTCTTT. V is TRBV3-1 and J is TRBJ1-1; no definite D call. Trimming took off 5 bases at V and 4 bases at J, with 8 bases between the two ends. Germline V gene lookup returns CDR1 LGHDT and CDR2 YNNKEL (reference sequence). This CDR3 region has 12 residues.

J is TRBJ1-1 and V is TRBV7-6; D is possibly TRBD1 (5 bases). CDR1 and CDR2 (germline): SGHVS, FNYEAQ. V was cut by 4 bases and J by 4 bases, with 16 bases left in between. The CDR3 has 15 residues. CDR3 nucleotide sequence: TGTGCCAGCAGCTCCCTTGGCAGGGAAGGCACTGAAGCTTTCTTT. Its translation is CASSSLGREGTEAFF.